These T cell receptor beta chains were read from a single sample in a study of OX40 agonist ivuxolimab in advanced cancers. Libraries were prepared by immunoSEQ multiplex PCR; TCRdb keeps only in-frame clonotypes and omits some of them. The sample consists of roughly 36,000 clones, 74% of them appearing once. This material consisted of CD4+ or CD8+ T cells sorted from blood, taken in a trial of the OX40 agonist ivuxolimab. The origin of the receptors is an adult with an advanced solid tumor such as melanoma, head and neck, liver or kidney cancer. CDR3s include the opening cysteine and the closing phenylalanine or tryptophan.

>TRBJ2-7|TRBV29-1
CSVDGLAGMNYEQYF
>TRBJ2-2|TRBV18
CASSGTGELFF
>TRBJ1-2|TRBV29-1
CSVLRDSSRTNYGYTF
>TRBJ1-6|TRBV11-2
CASSRAATGEYNSPLHF
>TRBJ2-1|TRBV6-5
CASSLKVNYNEQFF
>TRBJ1-1|TRBV5-1
CASSEQFMNTEAFF
>TRBJ1-2|TRBV5-6
CASSLGTGDNYGYTF
>TRBJ2-5|TRBV5-1
CASSPDGSGALGTQYF
>TRBJ1-5|TRBV28
CASSLAFQPQHF
>TRBJ2-5|TRBV13
CASSLGGRSWETQYF
>TRBJ2-7|TRBV4-2
CASSQDTGTGEPYEQYF
>TRBJ2-5|TRBV5-1
CASSRRGIIGETQYF
>TRBJ1-2|TRBV5-6
CASSVRVLYGYTF
>TRBJ1-2|TRBV30
CAWSAGQGAGGYTF
>TRBJ2-3|TRBV19
CATTQGGTATDTQYF
>TRBJ1-2|TRBV4-1
CASSQAPGSSNYGYTF
>TRBJ1-5|TRBV7-2
CASSFSQGQPQHF
>TRBJ2-5|TRBV18
CASSLGRDRRQETQYF
>TRBJ1-1|TRBV19
CASSIGGRVNTEAFF
>TRBJ1-1|TRBV6-1
CASTGGSTEAFF
>TRBJ2-3|TRBV5-1
CASSLVKPGASTDTQYF
>TRBJ1-5|TRBV19
CASEDRNNQPQHF
>TRBJ2-5|TRBV6-1
CASSEGQTNQETQYF
>TRBJ2-3|TRBV7-9
CASSPGGGITDTQYF
>TRBJ1-1|TRBV4-2
CASSLPGQGGTEAFF
>TRBJ1-1|TRBV6-4
CASSREQNTEAFF
>TRBJ1-1|TRBV6-5
CASSVKSEAFF
>TRBJ2-7|TRBV10-2
CAVTGGLDEQYF
>TRBJ2-5|TRBV7-9
CASSLRDLQETQYF
>TRBJ1-6|TRBV28
CASSLAGEGSPLHF
>TRBJ1-2|TRBV9
CASSLQGSSNNYGYTF
>TRBJ2-3|TRBV15
CATSRETSGGGRNTQYF
>TRBJ1-1|TRBV28
CASRLGGTEAFF
>TRBJ2-7|TRBV6-5
CASSESPQAYF
>TRBJ1-2|TRBV5-6
CASSSRDRATNYGYTF
>TRBJ1-3|TRBV21-1
CASSASRTGDYSGNTIYF
>TRBJ1-4|TRBV5-1
CASSLQGATVQEKLFF
>TRBJ2-3|TRBV4-2
CASSQDWIVSDTQYF
>TRBJ1-6|TRBV6-5
CASGVALSGSPLHF
>TRBJ2-3|TRBV6-1
CASSVPGTDTQYF
>TRBJ2-2|TRBV7-9
CASSLLAGATGELFF
>TRBJ2-7|TRBV27
CASSYKGGYEQYF
>TRBJ1-1|TRBV7-9
CASSLGSGPEAFF
>TRBJ1-4|TRBV25-1
CASSETAGVGEKLFF
>TRBJ2-3|TRBV2
CASSGSGAGTQYF
>TRBJ2-3|TRBV13
CASSNRGGLAGSATQYF
>TRBJ1-5|TRBV19
CASSIGGRSNQPQHF
>TRBJ1-6|TRBV2
CASSVGTPYNSPLHF
>TRBJ1-6|TRBV30
CAWRRPGPHNSPLHF
>TRBJ2-7|TRBV21-1
CAQGAYEQYF
>TRBJ1-1|TRBV5-4
CASSLLGEAFF
>TRBJ1-1|TRBV7-2
CASSFGTAMNTEAFF
>TRBJ1-6|TRBV11-2
CASSLRTNSNSPLHF
>TRBJ1-2|TRBV6-1
CASSEGLFGYGYTF
>TRBJ1-1|TRBV5-1
CASSLGAAGGTEAFF
>TRBJ1-5|TRBV5-4
CASSLRGDNQPQHF
>TRBJ1-6|TRBV2
CASCPGINSPLHF